Presented here are 10 T cell receptor beta chains from one specimen sequenced in a study of shared clonotypes between healthy human individuals. Terminally differentiated effector memory CD45RA+ cells were left out of the naive CD8 fraction, which was CD45RO-negative and positively selected for CCR7. Measured with immunoSEQ multiplex PCR; TCRdb has only the in-frame clones, and not every one. Among about 2.1 million clones listed, around 93% were seen once. Sequencing used naive CD8+ T cells from PBMCs. These receptors all stem from a man aged 18 to 30 in good health. Some clones in this sample may be carry-over from other donors' samples.

The rearrangement joins TRBV11-2 to TRBJ2-1; 7 bases agree with TRBD2. The CDR3 covers 13 residues. Germline values: CDR1 SGHAT, CDR2 FQNNGV. V trimming: 2 bases; J trimming: 6 bases; junction bases outside the gene matches: 1. CDR3 sequence reads: CASSLRTSNEQFF. Written as DNA, the CDR3 is TGTGCCAGCAGCTTAAGGACTAGCAATGAGCAGTTCTTC.

The genes are TRBV7-6 and TRBJ2-3; a weak D match, TRBD2 (6 bases). The CDR3 is made up of 14 amino acids. Germline V gene lookup returns CDR1 SGHVS and CDR2 FNYEAQ. With 0 bases removed from V and 4 bases from J, the gap between germline ends came to 8 bases. The chain's CDR3 is CASSLAWGADTQYF. CDR3 sequence (DNA): TGTGCCAGCAGCTTAGCGTGGGGGGCAGATACGCAGTATTTT.

In its sample, this clone was seen once. The chain links TRBV4-1 to TRBJ2-2; unclear D gene. The V gene's germline CDR1 is MGHRA and CDR2 YSYEKL. This CDR3 is built from 13 residues. V gave up 2 bases and J gave up 3 bases, with 4 bases separating them. The CDR3 coding sequence is TGCGCCAGCAGCCAAATGTACACCGGGGAGCTGTTTTTT. Protein: CASSQMYTGELFF.

The V and J genes are TRBV6-5 and TRBJ2-3; D gene unclear. The CDR3 spans 13 residues. Between the trimmed V and J ends, which lost 6 bases and 3 bases, there was a span of 10 bases. Germline V gives CDR1 MNHEY, CDR2 SVGAGI. The CDR3 loop is CASRVVGTDTQYF. DNA for the CDR3: TGTGCCAGCAGAGTTGTGGGGACAGATACGCAGTATTTT.

The V and J genes are TRBV11-2 and TRBJ2-7; 7 nucleotides agree with TRBD1. The CDR3 covers 13 residues. Germline CDR1 and CDR2: SGHAT and FQNNGV. The junction had 5 bases not matched to a gene; V was cut back by 6 bases and J by 3 bases. Here the CDR3 reads CASRTGFIYEQYF. CDR3 bases: TGTGCCAGCAGGACAGGGTTCATCTACGAGCAGTACTTC.

V is TRBV7-9 and J is TRBJ2-7; 9 positions agree with TRBD2. V trimming: 5 bases; J trimming: 5 bases; junction bases outside the gene matches: 13. The CDR3 consists of 16 residues. In germline, CDR1 is SEHNR, CDR2 FQNEAQ (reference sequence). Written as DNA, the CDR3 is TGTGCCAGCAGCCCCCCGGGGCTAGCGGGATTGAACGAGCAGTACTTC. Its translation is CASSPPGLAGLNEQYF.

This chain links TRBV6-5 with TRBJ2-7, with 7 bases fitting TRBD1. The CDR3 is 15 amino acids. Germline CDR1 is MNHEY and CDR2 is SVGAGI. The V segment lost 0 bases and the J segment 4 bases; nucleotides outside the gene matches: 6. The CDR3 loop reads CASSYSTGRPYEQYF. For the CDR3, the DNA is TGTGCCAGCAGTTACTCGACAGGGCGCCCTTACGAGCAGTACTTC.

The rearrangement links TRBV7-2 to TRBJ2-7, with 7 bases lining up with TRBD2. Trimming took 5 bases from V and 1 from J; bases not matched to a gene: 5. The CDR3 length is 14 residues. Germline V CDR1 and CDR2: SGHTA, FQGNSA. The CDR3 loop is CASSPTSRSYEQYF. Written as DNA, the CDR3 is TGTGCCAGCAGCCCGACTAGCCGATCCTACGAGCAGTACTTC.

This chain uses TRBV7-6 with TRBJ2-5; D remains unclear. Germline V gene sequence: CDR1 SGHVS, CDR2 FNYEAQ. V was clipped by 0 bases and J by 5 bases, with 10 bases between them. The CDR3 sequence is 14 residues long. As DNA, the CDR3 is TGTGCCAGCAGCTTAGCGAAGATCCGGGAGACCCAGTACTTC. Protein sequence: CASSLAKIRETQYF.

J is TRBJ2-7 and V is TRBV7-9; no firm D call. Trimming left V 5 bases short and J 0 bases short, with 14 bases between. The CDR3 loop spans 15 amino acids. Germline lookup yields CDR1 SEHNR and CDR2 FQNEAQ (reference sequence). The CDR3: CASSERRLSSYEQYF. The CDR3 nucleotides read TGTGCCAGCAGCGAAAGACGGTTAAGCTCCTACGAGCAGTACTTC.